This T cell receptor (beta chain) was captured by sequencing in a study of blood T cell repertoires in COVID-19. Sequencing used immunoSEQ multiplex PCR; TCRdb keeps in-frame clones, though not all of them. The sample shows tens of thousands of clones, more than 80% of them seen only once. The junction had 10 bases not matched to a gene; V was cut back by 6 bases and J by 2 bases. The CDR3 totals 17 residues. The germline gives CDR1 SGHRS, CDR2 YFSETQ. Sample: peripheral blood. This receptor was obtained from an elderly woman with acute or convalescent COVID-19. The rearrangement links TRBV5-1 to TRBJ1-4, with 10 bases aligning to TRBD1. The CDR3 nucleotides are TGCGCCAGCACCCAGGGACAGGGGTTTATGACTAATGAAAAACTGTTTTTT. Its protein is CASTQGQGFMTNEKLFF.